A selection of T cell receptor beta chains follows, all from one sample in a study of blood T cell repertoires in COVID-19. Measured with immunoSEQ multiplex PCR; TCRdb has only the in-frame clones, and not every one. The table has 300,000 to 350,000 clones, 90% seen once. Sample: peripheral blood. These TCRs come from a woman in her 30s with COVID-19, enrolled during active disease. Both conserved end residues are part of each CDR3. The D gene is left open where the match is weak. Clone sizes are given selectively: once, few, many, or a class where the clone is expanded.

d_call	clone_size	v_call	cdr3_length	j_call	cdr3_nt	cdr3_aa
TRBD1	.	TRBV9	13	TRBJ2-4	TGTGCCAGCAGCTCCAGACAGGGCGCCATTCAGTACTTC	CASSSRQGAIQYF
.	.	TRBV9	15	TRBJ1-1	TGTGCCAGCAGACCCCTGACAGCCCTGAACACTGAAGCTTTCTTT	CASRPLTALNTEAFF
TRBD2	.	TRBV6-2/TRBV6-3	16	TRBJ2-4	TGTGCCAGCAGTTACGGGGGGGGGATCGCCAAAAACATTCAGTACTTC	CASSYGGGIAKNIQYF
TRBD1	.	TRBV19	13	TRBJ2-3	TGTGCCAGTAGTGTGGGACAGAGGGATACGCAGTATTTT	CASSVGQRDTQYF
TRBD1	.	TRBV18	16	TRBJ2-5	TGTGCCAGCTCACCACCCCAGGGACAGGGGATGGAGACCCAGTACTTC	CASSPPQGQGMETQYF
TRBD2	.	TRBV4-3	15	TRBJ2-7	TGCGCCAGCAGCCAAGATTTCGGGAGGGCCGTCGAGCAGTACTTC	CASSQDFGRAVEQYF
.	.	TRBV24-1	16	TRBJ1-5	TGTGCCACCAGTGATTCGAACACCCTGGGCTATCAGCCCCAGCATTTT	CATSDSNTLGYQPQHF
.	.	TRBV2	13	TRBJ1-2	TGTGCCAGCAGTGAACCAGGCTTCTATGGCTACACCTTC	CASSEPGFYGYTF
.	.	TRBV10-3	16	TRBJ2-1	TGTGCCATCAGCCCCCTGGTAGCTGAGTCCTACAATGAGCAGTTCTTC	CAISPLVAESYNEQFF
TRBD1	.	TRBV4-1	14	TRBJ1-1	TGCGCCAGCAGTCAGACAGGGACGAACACTGAAGCTTTCTTT	CASSQTGTNTEAFF
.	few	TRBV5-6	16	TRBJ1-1	TGTGCCAGCAGCTCGTCCGCCAGGACAGCGAACACTGAAGCTTTCTTT	CASSSSARTANTEAFF
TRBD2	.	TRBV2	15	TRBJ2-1	TGTGCCAGCTCCCCCGCGGGAGCCCCCTACAATGAGCAGTTCTTC	CASSPAGAPYNEQFF
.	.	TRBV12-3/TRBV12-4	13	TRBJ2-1	TGTGCCAGCAGGACTACTAGTAGGGATGAGCAGTTCTTC	CASRTTSRDEQFF
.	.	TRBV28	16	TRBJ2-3	TGTGCCAGCACTTCCACGGGGCTAGCGAGCACAGATACGCAGTATTTT	CASTSTGLASTDTQYF
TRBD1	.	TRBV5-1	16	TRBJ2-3	TGCGCCAGCAGCTTGGTTGGGACAGGGTTGACAGATACGCAGTATTTT	CASSLVGTGLTDTQYF